This TCR beta chain comes out of a study of CD8+ T cells in alopecia areata. The length of the CDR3 is 13 residues. Trimming removed 3 bases from V and 6 bases from J, with 8 bases in between. CDR1 and CDR2 (germline): LNHNV, YYDKDF (reference sequence). Extraction and reverse transcription of RNA yielded cDNA as the sequencing template. Here immunoSEQ multiplex PCR was the method, and the copy in TCRdb shows in-frame clones only, minus some. Of hundreds of thousands of clones in the sample, 67% were seen once. The sorting of PBMCs gave CD4+ and CD8+ T cells. The gene calls are TRBV15 and TRBJ1-4; D is perhaps TRBD1 (5 bases). The TCR originated in a human donor with alopecia areata. The source material was CD4+ T cells sorted from blood, sampled at week 0. The CDR3 DNA reads TGTGCCACCAGCAGCACAGGTCATGAAAAACTGTTTTTT. Its translation is CATSSTGHEKLFF.